The 12 T cell receptor beta chains below were found in one sample sequenced in a study of control samples from healthy donors and cancer patients. Method: immunoSEQ multiplex PCR; TCRdb's copy keeps in-frame clones and lacks some. This table holds 150,000 to 160,000 clones, about 94% found once. The sample was blood. The origin of the receptors is a man aged 45-65 years in good health.

The chain combines TRBV24-1 with TRBJ2-7; perhaps TRBD1 as D (6 bases). The CDR3 sequence is 13 residues long. CDR1 and CDR2 from the germline V gene are KGHDR and SFDVKD. V was trimmed by 4 bases and J by 3 bases, leaving 9 bases between them. The CDR3 loop is CATSEGAYYEQYF. In nucleotides, the CDR3 is TGTGCCACCAGTGAGGGGGCCTACTACGAGCAGTACTTC.

V gene TRBV5-1 combines with J gene TRBJ2-3; D is uncertain. The CDR3 loop spans 12 amino acids. Germline CDR1 SGHRS, CDR2 YFSETQ. The V end lost 4 bases, the J end lost 2 bases, and 5 bases lay between the germline ends. The CDR3 region is CASSDPTDTQYF. As DNA, the CDR3 is TGCGCCAGCAGCGACCCCACAGATACGCAGTATTTT. The variable domain in full, with the rest retrieved from reference TRBV5-1 and TRBJ2-3, is KAGVTQTPRYLIKTRGQQVTLSCSPISGHRSVSWYQQTPGQGLQFLFEYFSETQRNKGNFPGRFSGRQFSNSRSEMNVSTLELGDSALYLCASSDPTDTQYFGPGTRLTVL.

This clone was counted once. This rearrangement joins TRBV5-1 to TRBJ2-7, with 7 nucleotides matching TRBD1. Germline V gene sequence: CDR1 SGHRS, CDR2 YFSETQ. There are 15 residues in the CDR3. J lost 2 bases, V lost 1 base, and 6 bases had no gene match. The CDR3 DNA reads TGCGCCAGCAGCTTGAGAGGGGGCTTGACCTACGAGCAGTACTTC. Translated: CASSLRGGLTYEQYF. The complete variable domain, with remaining parts taken from reference TRBV5-1 and TRBJ2-7, reads KAGVTQTPRYLIKTRGQQVTLSCSPISGHRSVSWYQQTPGQGLQFLFEYFSETQRNKGNFPGRFSGRQFSNSRSEMNVSTLELGDSALYLCASSLRGGLTYEQYFGPGTRLTVT.

The sample holds a few counts of this clone. The CDR3 region is CARDFPRNQPQHF. The CDR3 region has the DNA TGTGCCAGAGACTTCCCCCGCAATCAGCCCCAGCATTTT. The rearrangement links TRBV5-3 to TRBJ1-5; no definite D call. TRBV5-3 is an open reading frame whose function is uncertain. Trimming pared 7 bases from V and 2 bases from J, leaving 10 bases between. The CDR3 is 13 amino acids.

The chain joins TRBV3-1 (or the pseudogene TRBV3-2) to TRBJ2-5; 11 bases align to TRBD2. This CDR3 comprises 16 residues. Germline CDR1 reads LGHDT; CDR2 reads YNNKEL (reference sequence). J was trimmed by 2 bases and V by 4 bases; bases with no gene match: 6. This chain's CDR3 is CASSPRLAGPQETQYF. CDR3 coding DNA: TGTGCCAGCAGCCCCCGACTAGCGGGACCACAAGAGACCCAGTACTTC.

The genes are TRBV20-1 and TRBJ2-7; D remains ambiguous. The CDR3 runs to 11 residues. V dropped 4 bases and J dropped 3 bases, with 7 bases sitting between them. Germline assignment: CDR1 DFQATT and CDR2 SNEGSKA (reference sequence). This chain's CDR3 is CSATQNYEQYF. CDR3 nucleotide sequence: TGCAGTGCTACCCAAAACTACGAGCAGTACTTC.

This clone was recorded a few times. The CDR3 nucleotides are TGTGCCAGCAGCCCAGGGGGACCCAATGAGCAGTTCTTC. As protein: CASSPGGPNEQFF. The V and J genes are TRBV27 and TRBJ2-1, with TRBD1 matching 7 bases. The V and J ends lost 6 bases and 6 bases, in that order; junction bases with no gene match: 5. CDR1 and CDR2 (germline): MNHEY, SMNVEV (reference sequence). The CDR3 loop spans 13 amino acids.

V is TRBV5-1 and J is TRBJ2-5, with D maybe TRBD2 (6 bases). This CDR3 region has 16 residues. CDR1 and CDR2 from the germline V gene are SGHRS and YFSETQ. V lost 5 bases to trimming and J lost 4 bases, with 21 bases between them. The CDR3 nucleotides are TGCGCCAGCAGGGGGGGATCATATGGAAGAGGAGAGACCCAGTACTTC. It encodes CASRGGSYGRGETQYF.

This clone has only one observation. This chain connects TRBV11-2 to TRBJ2-7, with 7 bases lining up with TRBD1. Germline-derived CDR1 and CDR2 are SGHAT and FQNNGV. This CDR3 comprises 13 residues. V lost 4 bases and J lost 1; bases outside the gene matches: 1. CDR3 in DNA: TGTGCCAGCAGCTCGGGACAGTCCTACGAGCAGTACTTC. Translated, it gives CASSSGQSYEQYF.

The rearrangement joins TRBV7-9 to TRBJ2-1; 8 bases map to TRBD1. With V trimmed by 1 base and J by 9 bases, 8 bases remained unmatched. Germline lookup yields CDR1 SEHNR and CDR2 FQNEAQ (reference sequence). The CDR3 length is 15 residues. CDR3 nucleotides: TGTGCCAGCAGCTTAGGGAGGCAGGGGGCTAGTGAGCAGTTCTTC. Amino acids: CASSLGRQGASEQFF.

The chain couples TRBV2 to TRBJ2-3; 16 bases are a match to TRBD2. The V gene end was trimmed by 2 bases and the J gene end by 3 bases; junction bases not matched to a gene: 11. The CDR3 runs to 20 residues. Germline assignment: CDR1 SNHLY and CDR2 FYNNEI. As DNA, the CDR3 is TGTGCCAGCAGTGAAATAGGGACTAGCGGGAGGGCCCTCACGACAGATACGCAGTATTTT. Its protein product is CASSEIGTSGRALTTDTQYF.

This chain links TRBV5-4 with TRBJ1-6; D call uncertain. Trimming shortened V by 3 bases and J by 14 bases, and 12 bases separated the two germline ends. Germline V CDR1 and CDR2: SGHNT, YYREEE (reference sequence). The CDR3 contains 12 residues. The CDR3: CASSSPRAALHF. The CDR3, as DNA: TGTGCCAGCAGCTCCCCTAGGGCAGCCCTCCACTTT.